This is a list of T cell receptor beta chains from one sample in a study of control samples from healthy donors and cancer patients. Clones were read by immunoSEQ multiplex PCR, and TCRdb kept only the in-frame ones, dropping some. The sample yields around 110,000 clones, over 90% seen once. The sequencing input was blood. All receptors derive from a young man in good health. Each CDR3 is given with its conserved first and last residue. D genes are given only for firm matches. The size of a clone is reported for some rows only, either as once, few or many, or as a class for expanded clones.

d_gene	j_gene	v_gene	abundance	CDR3nt	CDR3aa
-	TRBJ1-4	TRBV6-5	-	TGTGCCAGCAGTTACGACAATAATGAAAAACTGTTTTTT	CASSYDNNEKLFF
TRBD1	TRBJ2-4	TRBV19	-	TGTGCCAGTAGTATGGACAGGGGGAAAAACATTCAGTACTTC	CASSMDRGKNIQYF
-	TRBJ2-7	TRBV3-1/TRBV3-2	-	TGTGCCAGCAGCCTTCAGGGGTGGCCCTACGAGCAGTACTTC	CASSLQGWPYEQYF
-	TRBJ1-3	TRBV11-2	-	TGTGCCAGCAGCTTAGACCGGAACACCATATATTTT	CASSLDRNTIYF
-	TRBJ2-7	TRBV7-8	once	TGTGCCAGCACCCTAATCCGGGGGACCTCCTACGAGCAGTACTTC	CASTLIRGTSYEQYF
-	TRBJ1-2	TRBV24-1	-	TGTGCCACCAGTGATTCGGGGGCCCTAGAAGGCTACACCTTC	CATSDSGALEGYTF
-	TRBJ1-1	TRBV10-3	-	TGTGCCATCAGTGATGGGGGGAGCACTGAAGCTTTCTTT	CAISDGGSTEAFF
-	TRBJ2-5	TRBV7-3	-	TGTGCCAGCAGCTTAGGGGGAGTTGAAGAGACCCAGTACTTC	CASSLGGVEETQYF
-	TRBJ1-1	TRBV3-1/TRBV3-2	once	TGTGCCAGCAGCCAAGGGGGGTATTCTGAAGCTTTCTTT	CASSQGGYSEAFF
TRBD1	TRBJ1-2	TRBV5-4	once	TGTGCCAGCAGACTTACAGGGGCCTATGGCTACACCTTC	CASRLTGAYGYTF
-	TRBJ1-3	TRBV21-1	once	TGTGCCAGCAGCAACACCATATATTTT	CASSNTIYF
-	TRBJ1-1	TRBV6-5	-	TGTGCCAGCAGTTACTCGCGGACAGTCGAAGGAACTGAAGCTTTCTTT	CASSYSRTVEGTEAFF
-	TRBJ2-3	TRBV27	once	TGTGCCAGCAGTTTATGGGACGCTTACACAGATACGCAGTATTTT	CASSLWDAYTDTQYF
-	TRBJ1-3	TRBV4-1	-	TGCGCCAGCAGCCAAGTGGTCGCGACAGCTCTACTTAGCTCTGGAAACACCATATATTTT	CASSQVVATALLSSGNTIYF
TRBD1	TRBJ2-3	TRBV10-1	-	TGCGCCAGCAGTGAGGGATCAGGGGGCGCAGCAGATACGCAGTATTTT	CASSEGSGGAADTQYF
TRBD1	TRBJ2-5	TRBV14	-	TGTGCCAGCAGCCAACAGGGGGCGTGGTGGGAGACCCAGTACTTC	CASSQQGAWWETQYF
-	TRBJ1-5	TRBV19	few	TGTGCCAGTAGTACCGAAATGGGGCCCCAGCATTTT	CASSTEMGPQHF
-	TRBJ1-4	TRBV11-2	-	TGTGCCAGCAGCTTCTCCGGGCGAGCTAATAATGAAAAACTGTTTTTT	CASSFSGRANNEKLFF
TRBD2	TRBJ2-3	TRBV5-4	-	TGTGCCAGCAGCGGAATTAGCGGGGGGGTGCAAGATACGCAGTATTTT	CASSGISGGVQDTQYF
-	TRBJ2-7	TRBV5-6	-	TGTGCCAGCAGCTTGGGGTTCTCCTACGAGCAGTACTTC	CASSLGFSYEQYF
TRBD1	TRBJ2-7	TRBV3-1/TRBV3-2	-	TGTGCCAGCAGCCAAGCGACAGGGGGATCCTACGAGCAGTACTTC	CASSQATGGSYEQYF
TRBD1	TRBJ1-2	TRBV6-5	once	TGTGCCAGCAGTTACTTCTTCGACAGGGCCTACTATGGCTACACCTTC	CASSYFFDRAYYGYTF